The clone carrying this T cell receptor (beta chain) was seen at least ten times. TCR alpha and beta CDR3 regions were amplified from RNA using iRepertoire nested multiplex PCR. In TCRdb, the multiplex PCR reads were re-called with MiXCR into one record per CDR3 protein. The sample consists of approximately 190,000 distinct CDR3 sequences, 30% to 40% of them appearing once. This sample was taken from a study of glioma-infiltrating T cells. CDR1 is MDHEN and CDR2 is SYDVKM in the germline V gene. The V gene lost 5 bases and the J gene lost 8 bases, with 6 bases spanning the gap. This CDR3 comprises 10 residues.

The material sequenced was glioma tissue, nonneoplastic brain tissue, or PBMCs (not recorded which). This chain joins TRBV28 and TRBJ1-2; D is ambiguous. This receptor was obtained from a human donor with low-grade glioma or glioblastoma, undergoing nonglioma brain surgery, or in good health (not recorded which). CDR3 nucleotide sequence: TGTGCCAGCAGTCAGGCGGGCTACACCTTC. The encoded protein is CASSQAGYTF.